This T cell receptor beta chain is drawn from a study of blood T cells in healthy people across ages (dated by TCRdb to between 2014 and 2017). Background on the whole study: In model experiments, template switching captured roughly one uniquely barcoded TCR beta cDNA molecule for every two T cells. To track age-related changes in TCR beta repertoire diversity, the study relied on deep sequencing normalized with unique cDNA molecular identifiers. The donors were split into four age groups: young (average about 15 years), middle-aged (more than 35), aged (roughly 60) and long-lived (over 75). To avoid experimental bias, donors of different ages were distributed randomly across sequencing lanes. The study analyzed two additional independent replicas of 1 million unique cDNA reads from the same blood draw for two donors, one aged 18 to 30 and one aged 80 or older. The investigation overall reported the following: Conclusive comparison of naive and antigen-experienced compartments was prevented by the profiling of bulk unsorted PBMCs. Observed TCR beta diversity per million T cells fell roughly linearly with age, and a significant reduction was already apparent by age about 43. Compared with the aged group, more naive CD4+ T cells, fewer expanded clones and increased TCR diversity were shown by the long-lived group, suggesting age selection. Donor CMV infection status was unknown, potentially confounding age-related changes in expanded clonotypes. The percentage of naive T cells measured by flow cytometry correlated strongly with observed TCR beta diversity. Estimates of total diversity from one million sequenced T cells were regarded as lower bounds and underestimates.

The library was obtained by 5' RACE. The run used an Illumina HiSeq 2500. The second PCR ran for about 7 to 11 cycles and used a J-beta primer mix along with a sample-barcoded 5' primer. Each TCR beta cDNA molecule received a unique molecular identifier from a template-switch 5' adaptor carrying 12 random nucleotides. At least 2.5 million CDR3-containing paired-end reads were obtained from each sample. First-strand cDNA was synthesized from all RNA with the Mint cDNA synthesis kit, primed by a TRBC-specific oligonucleotide. After uracil-DNA glycosylase treatment, a first 18-cycle PCR used universal primers M1SS and BC2_uni_R on all cDNA. Concerning the study's data processing: For normalization, 1 million high-quality reads were randomly selected from each sample, with every read carrying a distinct molecular identifier. Instead of being binned into consensus sequences, reads with shared molecular identifiers were discarded. CDR3 identification, clonotype clustering and error correction used MiTCR with a Q25 quality threshold and the strictest error-elimination algorithm. A nonparametric unseen species model with Euler transformation was used to estimate lower-bound total TCR beta diversity. TCRdb passed the public sequencing reads through fastp at Q25 and MiXCR, retaining productive beta sequences. All rows with the same CDR3 protein become a single entry with the most common DNA and genes. What appears here as the V and J calls and clone size reflects TCRdb's work, not the paper's. In this sample the table shows roughly 2 million distinct CDR3 sequences, 40% to 55% of which occur a single time. Jointly, the top ten make up 2% to 2.5% of the sample.

With respect to this clonotype: The antigen it recognizes is unknown. No much larger clone is present one base from it, and per-base qualities are unavailable.

The donors were about 40 Caucasian individuals from Russia, aged roughly 6 to 90 years, who were systemically healthy. Approximately 10 milliliters of peripheral blood were collected from each donor into EDTA-treated Vacutainer tubes. Ficoll-Paque density-gradient centrifugation was used to isolate PBMCs, with at least 6.5 million per sample. Trizol reagent was used to extract total RNA from the PBMCs, yielding at least 5.5 micrograms per sample. For every donor, an aliquot of PBMCs went through flow cytometry to measure the percentages of naive CD45RAhigh/CD27high T cells. V is cut by 3 bases and J by 0 bases, and the space between the germline ends is 15 bases. The germline V gene yields LGHNA for CDR1 and YNFKEQ for CDR2. The CDR3, from cysteine to phenylalanine, totals 17 residues. The sequence is cut down to CDR3 DNA, 51 bases in frame from base 1.

Material: blood. This receptor was identified in a woman between 35 and 50 years old in good health. The rearranged chain carries TRBV4-2 and TRBJ1-5; a tentative D call is TRBD1 (6 bases match). The CDR3 region reads CASSQTSTGISNQPQHF. In nucleotides, the sequence is TGTGCCAGCAGCCAGACGAGCACAGGGATTAGCAATCAGCCCCAGCATTTT.